This T cell receptor (beta chain) came from a study of blood T cell repertoires in COVID-19. Study-wide context: The samples span acute and convalescent COVID-19 from the United States, Italy and Spain.

This CDR3 contains 14 residues. Trimming pared 3 bases from V and 2 bases from J, leaving 10 bases between. Germline values: CDR1 MDHEN, CDR2 SYDVKM. Here immunoSEQ multiplex PCR was the method, and the copy in TCRdb shows in-frame clones only, minus some. The table includes more than 200,000 clones, 65% to 90% detected once. The gene calls are TRBV28 and TRBJ1-1, with a possible D match to TRBD1 (5 bases). Input material: peripheral blood. The receptor comes from a woman of 80 years or more with active or convalescent COVID-19. The CDR3 nucleotides are TGTGCCAGCAGTTTGACAGCTTTAAACACTGAAGCTTTCTTT. Its translation is CASSLTALNTEAFF.